Listed below are T cell receptor beta chains from one sample, sequenced in a study of T cells in localized non-small cell lung cancer. Sequenced by immunoSEQ multiplex PCR; TCRdb stores in-frame clones only, minus some. The profile shows under 1,500 clones, approximately 30% of them singletons. The starting material was normal lung tissue next to the tumor, obtained before any cancer treatment. Receptor source: a female donor older than 55 with stage I lung adenocarcinoma. Each CDR3 is given with its conserved first and last residue. Each record gives: D gene, J gene, V gene, clone size, CDR3 DNA, CDR3 protein. D genes are given only for firm matches. Rows may omit the clone size; those that give it use once, few, many or a size class.

TRBD1 TRBJ1-3 TRBV6-8 few TGTGCCATCAGACTGGGACAGGGGACTGGAAACACCATATATTTT CAIRLGQGTGNTIYF
TRBD2 TRBJ2-1 TRBV11-3 medium-sized TGTGCCAGCAGCTCACAGGGACTAGCGGGGAATAATGAGCAGTTCTTC CASSSQGLAGNNEQFF
TRBD1 TRBJ2-2 TRBV11-3 large TGTGCCAGCAGGGACAGGGGGGACACCGGGGAGCTGTTTTTT CASRDRGDTGELFF
TRBD2 TRBJ2-3 TRBV14 hyperexpanded TGTGCCAGCAGCCAAGATTGGGGACTAGCGGGGGGAGATACGCAGTATTTT CASSQDWGLAGGDTQYF
TRBD1 TRBJ1-4 TRBV11-3 medium-sized TGTGCCAGCAGCTTGACAGGGGATGCGACTAATGAAAAACTGTTTTTT CASSLTGDATNEKLFF
- TRBJ2-5 TRBV6-8 medium-sized TGTGCCAGCAGTGAGCAGACAGGACAAGAGACCCAGTACTTC CASSEQTGQETQYF
- TRBJ2-2 TRBV11-3 few TGTGCCAGCAGCTTGGACTACGCTACCGGGGAGCTGTTTTTT CASSLDYATGELFF
- TRBJ1-6 TRBV6-8 - TGTGCCAGTCACGAGACCCACCCGACAGGTTTTAATTCACCCCTCCACTTT CASHETHPTGFNSPLHF
- TRBJ2-7 TRBV6-8 - TGTGCCAGCAGTTACCCGCCAGTTCTGGGGGAGCAGTACTTC CASSYPPVLGEQYF
TRBD1 TRBJ1-1 TRBV11-3 few TGTGCCAGCAGCTTACGTCCGGACAGGGAAACTGAAGCTTTCTTT CASSLRPDRETEAFF
- TRBJ1-1 TRBV11-3 few TGTGCCAGCAGCTTGGAAATTTCAGTCGCTGAAGCTTTCTTT CASSLEISVAEAFF
TRBD1 TRBJ1-1 TRBV6-8 medium-sized TGTGCCAGCAGTGACAGTGCTATGACAGGGACTTTCTTT CASSDSAMTGTFF
- TRBJ1-1 TRBV9 few TGTGCCAGCAGCCCCTGGAGGGCCCCTGAAGCTTTCTTT CASSPWRAPEAFF
- TRBJ1-1 TRBV19 - TGTGCCAGTAGTACTACAGGGAACACTGAAGCTTTCTTT CASSTTGNTEAFF
- TRBJ2-3 TRBV9 - TGTGCCAGCAGCGTAGGAGCGGCAGATACGCAGTATTTT CASSVGAADTQYF
- TRBJ1-1 TRBV6-8 few TGTGCCAGCACTATACCGGGATGGGGCACTGAAGCTTTCTTT CASTIPGWGTEAFF
- TRBJ2-7 TRBV11-3 - TGTGCCAGCAGTTTTACGGGGAGGACCTACGAGCAGTACTTC CASSFTGRTYEQYF
- TRBJ1-2 TRBV11-3 few TGTGCCAGCAGCTTATTATGGGGGGCGCATGGCTACACCTTC CASSLLWGAHGYTF
TRBD1 TRBJ1-6 TRBV11-3 few TGTGCCAGCAGCTCAGATAGACAGGGTTATGGGTCGCATAATTCACCCCTCCACTTT CASSSDRQGYGSHNSPLHF
- TRBJ1-1 TRBV18 - TGTGCCAGCTCACCACCGGCAGGCCTAGAAGCTTTCTTT CASSPPAGLEAFF
- TRBJ1-5 TRBV11-3 - TGTGCCAGCAGCTTGGGCGGGTTGGTTAGCAATCAGCCCCAGCATTTT CASSLGGLVSNQPQHF
- TRBJ1-4 TRBV11-3 large TGTGCCAGCAGCTTATCGGCTGGGAAAGACGAAAAACTGTTTTTT CASSLSAGKDEKLFF
- TRBJ1-1 TRBV28 - TGTGCCAGCAGTTTATACGGGGGCAGGGGTGAAGCTTTCTTT CASSLYGGRGEAFF
- TRBJ2-3 TRBV12-2 - TGTGCCACCCAGACTAGCGGGGGGGCCAGAGATACGCAGTATTTT CATQTSGGARDTQYF
TRBD1 TRBJ1-1 TRBV6-8 medium-sized TGTGCCAGCCTTCCGGGACAGGGACCTTTGAACACTGAAGCTTTCTTT CASLPGQGPLNTEAFF
TRBD1 TRBJ1-6 TRBV11-3 medium-sized TGTGCCAGCAGCCCGGAAGTCGGGACAGGGAGCTTTAAACCCCTCCACTTT CASSPEVGTGSFKPLHF
- TRBJ2-3 TRBV11-3 few TGTGCCAGCAGCTCCAGGGTGGGGAGCACAGATACGCAGTATTTT CASSSRVGSTDTQYF
- TRBJ1-1 TRBV11-3 few TGTGCCAGCACTCTATTGACCCCCCGGGGTAGTGAGGTGGAAGCTTTCTTT CASTLLTPRGSEVEAFF
- TRBJ2-6 TRBV29-1 - TGCAGCGTCTCCGGACAGTCTGGGGCCAACGTCCTGACTTTC CSVSGQSGANVLTF
TRBD2 TRBJ2-7 TRBV5-1 - TGCGCCAGCAGCTTACTAGCGGGGGGGCGGTACGAGCAGTACTTC CASSLLAGGRYEQYF
TRBD2 TRBJ2-3 TRBV19 few TGTGCCAGTAGTCGAACCGGGACTAGCGGGGGGGCATCAGATACGCAGTATTTT CASSRTGTSGGASDTQYF
TRBD1 TRBJ1-2 TRBV2 few TGTGCCAGCAGTGTTACTGAACAGGGGGACCATGGCTACACCTTC CASSVTEQGDHGYTF
TRBD1 TRBJ1-5 TRBV11-3 medium-sized TGTGCCAGCAGCTTAGGGGACAGCTACAATCAGCCCCAGCATTTT CASSLGDSYNQPQHF
TRBD2 TRBJ2-7 TRBV19 - TGTGCCAGTAGTAGGCGGGGGGCGGGCTACGAGCAGTACTTC CASSRRGAGYEQYF
TRBD1 TRBJ2-1 TRBV6-8 few TGTGCCAGCAGTTACTCAGGGACAGGGGGGCATGAGCAGTTCTTC CASSYSGTGGHEQFF
- TRBJ1-1 TRBV11-3 few TGTGCCAGCAGCTTGCGGACCGGGAACACTGAAGCTTTCTTT CASSLRTGNTEAFF
TRBD1 TRBJ1-4 TRBV11-3 - TGTGCCAGCAGCTTGCGGACAGGGGGCACTGGGGAAAAACTGTTTTTT CASSLRTGGTGEKLFF
- TRBJ1-2 TRBV19 - TGTGCCAGTAGTATAGACCTGCAAACATCCTATGGCTACACCTTC CASSIDLQTSYGYTF
- TRBJ2-4 TRBV11-3 - TGTGCCAGCAGCCCCCCGGGGGTTAGGAACATTCAGTACTTC CASSPPGVRNIQYF
- TRBJ1-4 TRBV18 - TGTGCCAGCTCACCTCAGGGGAAAGCTAATGAAAAACTGTTTTTT CASSPQGKANEKLFF
- TRBJ1-1 TRBV11-3 few TGTGCCAGCAGGTTAAACCCGGGGGGCCGGAACACTGAAGCTTTTTTT CASRLNPGGRNTEAFF
TRBD1 TRBJ2-3 TRBV6-8 few TGTGCCAGCAGTTACGCGCCCGACAGGGGCACGCAGTATTTT CASSYAPDRGTQYF
- TRBJ1-1 TRBV25-1 - TGTGCCAGCGCTAGAGGGGGGGACACTGAAGCTTTCTTT CASARGGDTEAFF
TRBD1 TRBJ1-6 TRBV28 - TGTGCCAGCAGTTCACCAGGGGGATCACCCCTCCACTTT CASSSPGGSPLHF
- TRBJ1-3 TRBV28 - TGTGCCAGCCTTGGTCTTAAAAACACCATATATTTT CASLGLKNTIYF
TRBD1 TRBJ1-3 TRBV28 - TGTGCCAGCAGGGAAGGGGGCACAGGGGGAAAGGTTTCTGGAAACACCATATATTTT CASREGGTGGKVSGNTIYF